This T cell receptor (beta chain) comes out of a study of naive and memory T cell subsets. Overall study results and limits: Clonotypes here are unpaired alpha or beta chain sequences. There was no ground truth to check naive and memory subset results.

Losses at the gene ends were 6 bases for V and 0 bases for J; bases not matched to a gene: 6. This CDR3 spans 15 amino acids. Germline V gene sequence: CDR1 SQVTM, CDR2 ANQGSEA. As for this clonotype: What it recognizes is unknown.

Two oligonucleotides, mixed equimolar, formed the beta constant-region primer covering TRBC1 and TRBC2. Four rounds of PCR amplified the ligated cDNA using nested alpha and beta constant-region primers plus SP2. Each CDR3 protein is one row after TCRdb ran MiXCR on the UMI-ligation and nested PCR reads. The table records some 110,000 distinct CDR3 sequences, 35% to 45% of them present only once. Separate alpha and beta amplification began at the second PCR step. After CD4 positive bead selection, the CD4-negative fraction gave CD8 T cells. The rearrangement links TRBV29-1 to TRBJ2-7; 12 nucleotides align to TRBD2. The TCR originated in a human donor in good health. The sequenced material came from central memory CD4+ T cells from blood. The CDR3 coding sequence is TGCAGCGTGACCGGGACTAGCGGGCGCTCCTACGAGCAGTACTTC. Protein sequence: CSVTGTSGRSYEQYF.